This TCR beta chain was found in a study of blood T cell repertoires in COVID-19. Using immunoSEQ multiplex PCR, the repertoire was profiled, and TCRdb retains in-frame clones only, with some absent. Of a few hundred thousand clones detected, roughly 86% appear once; the ten largest clones hold 9% to 12%. Germline V gene data show CDR1 as MDHEN and CDR2 as SYDVKM. The CDR3 sequence is 15 residues long. V lost 5 bases and J lost 4, with 17 bases in between. About this clone itself: This sample also contains other DNA sequences that code for the same CDR3.

Sequenced sample: PBMCs or T cells enriched from blood (not recorded which). The chain recombines TRBV28 with TRBJ1-2, with a possible D match to TRBD1 (5 bases). This TCR came from a man aged 18-30 years with acute COVID-19. CDR3 in amino acids: CASSPGEGRGYGYTF. In nucleotides, the CDR3 is TGTGCCAGCAGTCCGGGGGAGGGGAGAGGCTATGGCTACACCTTC.